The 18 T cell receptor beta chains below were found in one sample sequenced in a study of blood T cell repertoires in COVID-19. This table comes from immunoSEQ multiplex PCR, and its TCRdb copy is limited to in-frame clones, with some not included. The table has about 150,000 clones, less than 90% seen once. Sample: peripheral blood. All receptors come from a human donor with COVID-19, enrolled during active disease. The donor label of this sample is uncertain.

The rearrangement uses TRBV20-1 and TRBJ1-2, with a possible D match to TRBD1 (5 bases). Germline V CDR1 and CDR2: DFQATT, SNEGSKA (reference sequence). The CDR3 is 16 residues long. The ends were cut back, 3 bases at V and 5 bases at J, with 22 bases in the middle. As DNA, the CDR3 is TGCAGTGCTAGTCAGGGCTCACCGAACACATTATATGGCTACACCTTC. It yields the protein CSASQGSPNTLYGYTF.

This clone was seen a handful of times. CDR3 in amino acids: CASKPGGYTEAFF. The CDR3 nucleotides read TGTGCCAGCAAGCCAGGGGGATACACTGAAGCTTTCTTT. V and J are TRBV6-5 and TRBJ1-1; 7 bases match TRBD1. Germline assignment: CDR1 MNHEY and CDR2 SVGAGI. V lost 7 bases and J lost 3; bases outside the gene matches: 5. The CDR3 is 13 amino acids.

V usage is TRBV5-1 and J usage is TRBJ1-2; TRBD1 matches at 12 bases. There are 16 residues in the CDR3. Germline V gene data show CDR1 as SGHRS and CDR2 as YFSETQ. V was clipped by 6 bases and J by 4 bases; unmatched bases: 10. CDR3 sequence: CASTRSGTGGGYGYTF. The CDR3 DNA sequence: TGCGCCAGCACCCGCTCCGGGACAGGGGGCGGCTATGGCTACACCTTC.

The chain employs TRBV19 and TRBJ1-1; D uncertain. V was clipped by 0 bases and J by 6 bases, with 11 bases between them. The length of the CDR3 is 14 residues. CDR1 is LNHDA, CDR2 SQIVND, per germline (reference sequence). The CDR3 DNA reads TGTGCCAGTAGTATAGATAGAGGCTCCTCTGAAGCTTTCTTT. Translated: CASSIDRGSSEAFF.

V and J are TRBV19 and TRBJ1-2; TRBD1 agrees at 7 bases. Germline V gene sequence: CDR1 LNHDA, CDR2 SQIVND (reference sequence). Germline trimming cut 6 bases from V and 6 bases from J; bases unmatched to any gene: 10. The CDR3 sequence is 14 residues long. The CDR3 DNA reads TGTGCCAGTAGCCTTGGGGGGCAGGGGGATGGCTACACCTTC. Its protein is CASSLGGQGDGYTF.

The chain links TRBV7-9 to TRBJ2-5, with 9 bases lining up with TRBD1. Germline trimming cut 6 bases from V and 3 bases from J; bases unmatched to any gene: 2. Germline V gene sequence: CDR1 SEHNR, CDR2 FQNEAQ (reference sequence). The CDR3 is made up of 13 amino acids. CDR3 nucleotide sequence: TGTGCCAGCAGGGGGACAGGGAAAGAGACCCAGTACTTC. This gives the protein CASRGTGKETQYF.

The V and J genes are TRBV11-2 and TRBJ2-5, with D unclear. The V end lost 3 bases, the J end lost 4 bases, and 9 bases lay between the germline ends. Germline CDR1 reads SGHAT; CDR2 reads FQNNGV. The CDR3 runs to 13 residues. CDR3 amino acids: CASSFGSAETQYF. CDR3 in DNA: TGTGCCAGCAGCTTCGGGTCAGCAGAGACCCAGTACTTC.

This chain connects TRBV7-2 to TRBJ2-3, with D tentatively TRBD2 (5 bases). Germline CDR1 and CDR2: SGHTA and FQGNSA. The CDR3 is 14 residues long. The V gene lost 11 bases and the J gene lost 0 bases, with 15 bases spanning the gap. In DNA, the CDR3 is TGTGCCTCGCGCTGGAGGTCTAGCACAGATACGCAGTATTTT. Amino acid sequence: CASRWRSSTDTQYF.

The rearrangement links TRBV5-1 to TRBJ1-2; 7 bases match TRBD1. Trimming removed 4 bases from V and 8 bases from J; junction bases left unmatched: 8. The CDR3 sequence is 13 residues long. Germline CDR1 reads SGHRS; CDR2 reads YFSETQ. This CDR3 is CASSPRDSGGYTF. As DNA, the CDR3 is TGCGCCAGCAGCCCCCGGGACAGTGGGGGCTACACCTTC.

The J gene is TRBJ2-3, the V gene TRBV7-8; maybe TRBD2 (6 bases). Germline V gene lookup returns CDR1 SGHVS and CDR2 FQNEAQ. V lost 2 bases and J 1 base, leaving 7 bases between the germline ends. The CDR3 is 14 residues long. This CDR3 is CASSLRGGTDTQYF. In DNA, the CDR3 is TGTGCCAGCAGCTTACGCGGGGGCACAGATACGCAGTATTTT.

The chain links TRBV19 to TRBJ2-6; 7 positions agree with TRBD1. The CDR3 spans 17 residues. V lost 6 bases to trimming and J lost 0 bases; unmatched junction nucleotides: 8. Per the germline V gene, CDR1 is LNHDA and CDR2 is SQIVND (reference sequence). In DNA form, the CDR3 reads TGTGCCAGTAGCCGAATCAGGGACAGCTCTGGGGCCAACGTCCTGACTTTC. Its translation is CASSRIRDSSGANVLTF.

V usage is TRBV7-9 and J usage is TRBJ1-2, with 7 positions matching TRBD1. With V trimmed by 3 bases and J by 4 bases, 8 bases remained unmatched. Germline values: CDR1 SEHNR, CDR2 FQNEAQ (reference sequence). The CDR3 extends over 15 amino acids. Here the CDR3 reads CASSFQRTGSYGYTF. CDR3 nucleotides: TGTGCCAGCAGCTTTCAACGGACAGGAAGCTATGGCTACACCTTC.

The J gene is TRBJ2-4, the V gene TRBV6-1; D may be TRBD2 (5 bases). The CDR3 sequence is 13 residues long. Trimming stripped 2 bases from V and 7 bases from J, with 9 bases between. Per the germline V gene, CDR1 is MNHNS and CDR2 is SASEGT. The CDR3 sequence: CASSEISGNIQYF. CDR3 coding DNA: TGTGCCAGCAGTGAAATCAGCGGCAACATTCAGTACTTC.

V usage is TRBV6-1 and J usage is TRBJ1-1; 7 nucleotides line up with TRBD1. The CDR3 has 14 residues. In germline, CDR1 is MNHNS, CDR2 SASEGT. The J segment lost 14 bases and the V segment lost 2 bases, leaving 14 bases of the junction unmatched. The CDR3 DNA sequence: TGTGCCAGCAGTGAAATGTTTACAGGGGTTCCGTGGTTCTTT. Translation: CASSEMFTGVPWFF.

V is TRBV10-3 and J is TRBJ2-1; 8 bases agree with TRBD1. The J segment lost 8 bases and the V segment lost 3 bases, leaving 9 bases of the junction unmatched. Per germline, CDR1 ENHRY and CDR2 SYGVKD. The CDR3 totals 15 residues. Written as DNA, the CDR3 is TGTGCCATCAGTGACGGGACCGAGACAGGGGATGAGCAGTTCTTC. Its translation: CAISDGTETGDEQFF.

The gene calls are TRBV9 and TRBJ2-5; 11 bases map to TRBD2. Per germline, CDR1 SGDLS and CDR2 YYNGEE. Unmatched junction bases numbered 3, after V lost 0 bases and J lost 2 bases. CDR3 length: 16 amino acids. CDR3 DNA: TGTGCCAGCAGCGTAGGTTCTAGCGGGGGGCAAGAGACCCAGTACTTC. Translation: CASSVGSSGGQETQYF.

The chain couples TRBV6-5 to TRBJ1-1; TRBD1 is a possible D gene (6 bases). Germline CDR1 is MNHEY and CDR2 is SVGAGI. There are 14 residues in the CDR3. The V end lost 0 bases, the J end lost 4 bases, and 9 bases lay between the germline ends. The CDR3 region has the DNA TGTGCCAGCAGTTACTCCCAGGGGAGCACTGAAGCTTTCTTT. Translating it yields CASSYSQGSTEAFF.

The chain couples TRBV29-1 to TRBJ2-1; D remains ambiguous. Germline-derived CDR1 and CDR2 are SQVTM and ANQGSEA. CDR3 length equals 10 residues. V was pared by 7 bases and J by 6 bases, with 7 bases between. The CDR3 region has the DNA TGCAGCGCCAGGATCAATGAGCAGTTCTTC. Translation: CSARINEQFF.